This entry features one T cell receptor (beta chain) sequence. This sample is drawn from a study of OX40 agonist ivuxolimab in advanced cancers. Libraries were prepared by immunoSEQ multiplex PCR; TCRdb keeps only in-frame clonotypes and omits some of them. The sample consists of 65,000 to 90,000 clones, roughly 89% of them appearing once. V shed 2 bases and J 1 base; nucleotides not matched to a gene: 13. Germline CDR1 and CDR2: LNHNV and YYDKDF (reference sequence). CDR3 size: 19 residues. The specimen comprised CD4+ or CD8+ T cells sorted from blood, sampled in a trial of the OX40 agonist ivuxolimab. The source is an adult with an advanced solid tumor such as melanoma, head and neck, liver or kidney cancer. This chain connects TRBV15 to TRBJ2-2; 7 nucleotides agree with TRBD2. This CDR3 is CATSRLRTSFKENTGELFF. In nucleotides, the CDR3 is TGTGCCACCAGCAGACTGCGGACTAGTTTTAAGGAGAACACCGGGGAGCTGTTTTTT. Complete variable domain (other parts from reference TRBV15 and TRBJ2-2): DAMVIQNPRYQVTQFGKPVTLSCSQTLNHNVMYWYQQKSSQAPKLLFHYYDKDFNNEADTPDNFQSRRPNTSFCFLDIRSPGLGDTAMYLCATSRLRTSFKENTGELFFGEGSRLTVL.